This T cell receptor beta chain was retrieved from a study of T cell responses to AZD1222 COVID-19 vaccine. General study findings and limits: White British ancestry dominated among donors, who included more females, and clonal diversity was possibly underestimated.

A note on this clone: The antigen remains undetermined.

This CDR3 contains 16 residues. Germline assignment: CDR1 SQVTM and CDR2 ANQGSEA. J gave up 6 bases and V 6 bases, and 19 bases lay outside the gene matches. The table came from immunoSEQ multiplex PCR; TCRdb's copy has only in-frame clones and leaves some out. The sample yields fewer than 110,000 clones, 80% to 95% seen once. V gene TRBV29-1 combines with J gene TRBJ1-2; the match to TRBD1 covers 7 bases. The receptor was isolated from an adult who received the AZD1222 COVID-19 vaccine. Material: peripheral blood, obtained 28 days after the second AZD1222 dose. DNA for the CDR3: TGCAGCGTAACGGGACAGTATAACCCCCCGGTCCATGGCTACACCTTC. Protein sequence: CSVTGQYNPPVHGYTF.